Listed here are 14 T cell receptor beta chains from one sample, sequenced in a study of T-cell memory formation after mild COVID-19. TCRdb fed the 5' RACE reads into MiXCR, producing one record per CDR3 protein. This table holds hundreds of thousands of distinct CDR3 sequences, about 22% found once. Sequenced input: PBMCs or a T cell subset sorted from them (not recorded which). All receptors derive from an adult woman who had mild COVID-19 (a few samples of this study predate the infection). Cell type and time point are not known.

There are a few counts of this clonotype. V is TRBV6-5 and J is TRBJ2-7; 10 bases are shared with TRBD1. The CDR3 contains 14 residues. CDR1 is MNHEY, CDR2 SVGAGI, per germline. Trimming cost V 6 bases and J 6 bases; bases outside gene matches: 8. The CDR3 region has the DNA TGTGCCAGCAGGCCGGGAGGGACAGGGGCCGAGCAGTACTTC. It codes for CASRPGGTGAEQYF.

This clonotype was recorded a few times. V gene TRBV3-1 combines with J gene TRBJ1-2; no clear D. The CDR3 covers 15 residues. V was pared by 0 bases and J by 5 bases, with 13 bases between. Looked up from germline, CDR1 is LGHDT and CDR2 is YNNKEL (reference sequence). DNA of the CDR3: TGTGCCAGCAGCCAAGATCTCATCGGGATTTATGGCTACACCTTC. Its protein product is CASSQDLIGIYGYTF.

V and J are TRBV24-1 and TRBJ2-1; 11 bases match TRBD2. Germline V gene lookup returns CDR1 KGHDR and CDR2 SFDVKD. CDR3 size: 18 residues. The ends lost 3 bases at V and 8 bases at J; junction bases unmatched: 14. The CDR3 nucleotides are TGTGCCACCAGTGATCCCCGGGGTCTAGCGGGAGGATTCCATGAGCAGTTCTTC. Its translation is CATSDPRGLAGGFHEQFF.

This clonotype was seen a handful of times. The chain has TRBV6-6 and TRBJ2-2; D is perhaps TRBD1 or TRBD2 (5 bases each). The ends were cut back, 2 bases at V and 4 bases at J, with 5 bases in the middle. CDR1 MNHNY and CDR2 SVGAGI come from the germline V gene (reference sequence). The CDR3 totals 13 residues. The CDR3 nucleotides read TGTGCCAGCAGTTACGGGGGCACCGGGGAGCTGTTTTTT. Its translation is CASSYGGTGELFF.

The chain has TRBV12-3 or TRBV12-4 and TRBJ2-7, with TRBD1 matching 8 bases. This CDR3 is built from 15 residues. Trimming at V came to 6 bases and at J to 3 bases, leaving 10 bases not matched to a gene. The CDR3 DNA reads TGTGCCAGCAGCAACCGACAGGGGCTGAACTACGAGCAGTACTTC. This sequence encodes CASSNRQGLNYEQYF.

The chain uses TRBV28 and TRBJ1-5; 8 bases line up with TRBD1. Germline assignment: CDR1 MDHEN and CDR2 SYDVKM. The CDR3 sequence is 14 residues long. V dropped 8 bases and J dropped 7; count of bases not matched to a gene: 10. The CDR3 protein is CASRTFDRGQPQHF. In DNA form, the CDR3 reads TGTGCCAGCCGGACCTTCGACAGGGGACAGCCCCAGCATTTT. Using reference TRBV28 and TRBJ1-5 for the parts outside the CDR3, the full variable domain is DVKVTQSSRYLVKRTGEKVFLECVQDMDHENMFWYRQDPGLGLRLIYFSYDVKMKEKGDIPEGYSVSREKKERFSLILESASTNQTSMYLCASRTFDRGQPQHFGDGTRLSIL.

The rearrangement uses TRBV5-1 and TRBJ2-7, with 7 positions matching TRBD1. This CDR3 is 14 amino acids long. The J segment lost 6 bases and the V segment lost 4 bases, leaving 10 bases of the junction unmatched. The germline gives CDR1 SGHRS, CDR2 YFSETQ. CDR3 nucleotides: TGCGCCAGCAGCGACGACAGGGATGAGAGCGAGCAGTACTTC. Translating it yields CASSDDRDESEQYF.

The genes are TRBV12-3 or TRBV12-4 and TRBJ2-1; tentatively, D is TRBD2 (6 bases). This CDR3 region has 16 residues. Trimming shortened V by 5 bases and J by 6 bases, and 20 bases separated the two germline ends. As DNA, the CDR3 is TGTGCCAGCAGTACGCGGCGGGGCGGAAAATTCAATGAGCAGTTCTTC. Translation gives CASSTRRGGKFNEQFF.

This clonotype was counted a few times. This chain connects TRBV7-8 to TRBJ2-5, with D maybe TRBD1 (7 bases). CDR1 and CDR2 from the germline V gene are SGHVS and FQNEAQ. The CDR3 consists of 16 residues. V lost 2 bases and J 5 bases, leaving 18 bases between the germline ends. The CDR3 spells CASSLIAGGRFETQYF. The CDR3 coding sequence is TGTGCCAGCAGCTTAATCGCAGGGGGGAGGTTTGAGACCCAGTACTTC.

This clonotype occurred a few times. The gene calls are TRBV28 and TRBJ2-7; TRBD2 might be the D (5 bases). The CDR3 is made up of 13 amino acids. The V gene lost 3 bases and the J gene lost 4 bases, with 10 bases spanning the gap. Germline loops: CDR1 MDHEN, CDR2 SYDVKM. CDR3 nucleotide sequence: TGTGCCAGCAGTTTTGAGGGTCTTTACGAGCAGTACTTC. Translation: CASSFEGLYEQYF. The full variable domain, rest sourced from reference TRBV28 and TRBJ2-7, is DVKVTQSSRYLVKRTGEKVFLECVQDMDHENMFWYRQDPGLGLRLIYFSYDVKMKEKGDIPEGYSVSREKKERFSLILESASTNQTSMYLCASSFEGLYEQYFGPGTRLTVT.

This chain links TRBV28 with TRBJ2-5, with D tentatively TRBD1 (6 bases). Germline CDR1 MDHEN, CDR2 SYDVKM. The CDR3 runs to 15 residues. The V and J ends lost 5 bases and 5 bases respectively, with 18 bases between them. For the CDR3, the DNA is TGTGCCAGCAGTCAGGGGAAGCGGATTGGTGAGACCCAGTACTTC. It encodes CASSQGKRIGETQYF. Drawing the rest from reference TRBV28 and TRBJ2-5, the complete variable domain is DVKVTQSSRYLVKRTGEKVFLECVQDMDHENMFWYRQDPGLGLRLIYFSYDVKMKEKGDIPEGYSVSREKKERFSLILESASTNQTSMYLCASSQGKRIGETQYFGPGTRLLVL.

This clonotype was detected only a few times. J is TRBJ1-2 and V is TRBV5-1, with D possibly matching TRBD1 (6 bases). The CDR3 extends over 15 amino acids. Looked up from germline, CDR1 is SGHRS and CDR2 is YFSETQ. The V end lost 4 bases, the J end lost 6 bases, and 19 bases lay between the germline ends. CDR3 amino acids: CASSPAQGVLDGYTF. The DNA of the CDR3 is TGCGCCAGCAGCCCGGCACAGGGAGTATTGGATGGCTACACCTTC.

This clonotype was seen a few times. This chain links TRBV29-1 with TRBJ2-1; possible D gene TRBD1, 5 bases. Germline CDR1 is SQVTM and CDR2 is ANQGSEA. Deletions cut 3 bases from V and 0 bases from J, with 12 bases between. The CDR3 extends over 15 amino acids. In DNA, the CDR3 is TGCAGCGTTGAGGCAGGGCAAAGCTCCTACAATGAGCAGTTCTTC. Protein: CSVEAGQSSYNEQFF.

This chain joins TRBV20-1 and TRBJ1-2, with 8 bases matching TRBD1. There are 14 residues in the CDR3. The germline gives CDR1 DFQATT, CDR2 SNEGSKA (reference sequence). Trimming cost V 3 bases and J 2 bases; bases outside gene matches: 5. CDR3 DNA: TGCAGTGCTAGGGGCGGACAGGGAAACTATGGCTACACCTTC. This codes for CSARGGQGNYGYTF.